The entry below gives a single TCR beta chain sequence along with its context. Seattle enrolled patients during active infection and tracked them longitudinally. This sample stems from a study of blood T cell repertoires in COVID-19. V lost 5 bases and J lost 4; bases outside the gene matches: 9. CDR1 and CDR2 (germline): SGHRS, YFSETQ. CDR3 length: 17 amino acids. Libraries were prepared by immunoSEQ multiplex PCR; TCRdb keeps only in-frame clonotypes and omits some of them. Of 190,000 or so clones detected, about 81% appear once; the ten largest clones hold about 10%. Sequencing was performed on peripheral blood. J is TRBJ2-5 and V is TRBV5-1, with TRBD2 identical over 15 bases. The clonotype originates from a woman aged 80 or older with COVID-19, enrolled during active disease. The CDR3 here is CASREGLAGGQAETQYF. The CDR3 coding sequence is TGCGCCAGCAGAGAAGGACTAGCGGGAGGGCAAGCAGAGACCCAGTACTTC.